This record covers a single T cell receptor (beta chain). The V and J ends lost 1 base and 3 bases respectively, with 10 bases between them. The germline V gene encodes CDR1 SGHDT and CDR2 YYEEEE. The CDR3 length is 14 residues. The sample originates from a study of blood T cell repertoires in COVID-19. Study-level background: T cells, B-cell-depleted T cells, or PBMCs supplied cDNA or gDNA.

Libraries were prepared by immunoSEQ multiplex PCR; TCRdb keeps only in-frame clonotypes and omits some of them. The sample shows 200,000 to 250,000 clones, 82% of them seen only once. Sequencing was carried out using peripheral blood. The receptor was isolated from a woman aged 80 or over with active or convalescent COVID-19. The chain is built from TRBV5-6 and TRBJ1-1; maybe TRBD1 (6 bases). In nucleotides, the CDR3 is TGTGCCAGCAGCTTGCCGGGACACGACACTGAAGCTTTCTTT. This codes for CASSLPGHDTEAFF.